Reported below is one T cell receptor beta chain. Its antigen is not known. The CDR3 goes on 3 residues after the read ends, and that part is filled in from the germline J gene. This specimen comes from a study of T cells in women clearing cervical HPV infection. Findings and caveats of the study: TRBV6-7 abundance was lower in cases than controls (around 0.1% versus 0.15%). Cases and controls were distinguished at AUC about 0.86 by richness and V genes.

Germline CDR1 and CDR2: SNHLY and FYNNEI. Trimming took 1 base from V and 2 from J, leaving 11 bases between them. The CDR3 is made up of 16 amino acids. immunoSEQ multiplex PCR used an average of about 1.3 ug genomic DNA. Some clones are missing from TCRdb's copy, which holds only in-frame ones; the method was immunoSEQ multiplex PCR. The clone table shows nearly 20,000 clones, with the ten largest holding less than 3.5%. Each participant carried one incident cervical HPV16 infection only. This sequence joins TRBV2 and TRBJ2-2; the D gene is possibly TRBD2 (5 bases). The origin of this receptor is a woman aged 18 to 75 with a cervical HPV16 infection that either progressed to CIN3+ or cleared (not recorded which). Specimen: blood buffy coat. CDR3 protein: CASSEVGLANTGELFF. CDR3 DNA, as far as it was read: TGTGCCAGCAGTGAAGTAGGGCTAGCCAACACCGGGGAG. The complete variable domain, with remaining parts taken from reference TRBV2 and TRBJ2-2, reads EPEVTQTPSHQVTQMGQEVILRCVPISNHLYFYWYRQILGQKVEFLVSFYNNEISEKSEIFDDQFSVERPDGSNFTLKIRSTKLEDSAMYFCASSEVGLANTGELFFGEGSRLTVL.